This is a list of T cell receptor beta chains from one sample in a study of molecular identifiers for immune sequencing clone quantification. In TCRdb, the PCR reads were re-called with MiXCR into one record per CDR3 protein. The sample yields some 680,000 distinct CDR3 sequences, about 25% seen once. The sequencing sample was made of naive CD8+ T cells from blood, with Jurkat cell RNA spiked in. These TCRs come from a human donor in good health. Some libraries in this study had Jurkat cell RNA spiked in. CDR3s include the opening cysteine and the closing phenylalanine or tryptophan. The order of the fields is D gene, V gene, J gene, clone size, CDR3 protein, CDR3 DNA. A D gene is named only where the DNA matches it firmly. Part of the rows lack a size; the others show once, few, many or a class for expanded clones.

D: TRBD2
V: TRBV7-9
J: TRBJ2-3
size: many
CDR3: CASSSIRAGVDTQYF
DNA: TGTGCCAGCAGCTCGATTCGGGCGGGAGTAGATACGCAGTATTTT

D: TRBD2
V: TRBV7-9
J: TRBJ2-1
size: NA
CDR3: CASSLASSGGGNNNEQFF
DNA: TGTGCCAGCAGCTTAGCGTCTAGTGGCGGGGGGAACAACAATGAGCAGTTCTTC

D: NA
V: TRBV19
J: TRBJ2-7
size: NA
CDR3: CASSITQGVYEQYF
DNA: TGTGCCAGTAGTATAACGCAAGGGGTCTACGAGCAGTACTTC

D: TRBD2
V: TRBV29-1
J: TRBJ2-7
size: many
CDR3: CSVGRGAPVYEQYF
DNA: TGCAGCGTCGGGAGGGGAGCCCCTGTATACGAGCAGTACTTC

D: TRBD1
V: TRBV6-2/TRBV6-3
J: TRBJ2-7
size: NA
CDR3: CASRSDRGWDERYF
DNA: TGTGCCAGCAGATCGGACAGGGGTTGGGACGAGCGGTACTTC

D: NA
V: TRBV5-1
J: TRBJ2-5
size: many
CDR3: CASSSDSQGYSYQETQYF
DNA: TGCGCCAGCAGCTCAGATTCTCAGGGGTATTCGTATCAAGAGACCCAGTACTTC

D: TRBD1
V: TRBV5-1
J: TRBJ1-3
size: NA
CDR3: CASSSRPTGATFSGNTIYF
DNA: TGCGCCAGCAGCTCCCGCCCGACAGGGGCTACCTTCTCTGGAAACACCATATATTTT

D: NA
V: TRBV6-5
J: TRBJ2-1
size: NA
CDR3: CASSSGFFNEQFF
DNA: TGTGCCAGCAGTTCGGGATTCTTCAATGAGCAGTTCTTC

D: NA
V: TRBV6-5
J: TRBJ2-7
size: many
CDR3: CASSSGDYEQYF
DNA: TGTGCCAGCAGTTCCGGGGACTACGAGCAGTACTTC

D: NA
V: TRBV6-2/TRBV6-3
J: TRBJ1-1
size: NA
CDR3: CASSYSPGNTEAFF
DNA: TGTGCCAGCAGTTACTCCCCCGGAAACACTGAAGCTTTCTTT

D: NA
V: TRBV28
J: TRBJ2-7
size: many
CDR3: CASSLRVRPYEQYF
DNA: TGTGCCAGCAGTTTAAGGGTTCGGCCCTACGAGCAGTACTTC